This entry lists 30 T cell receptor beta chains sequenced from one sample in a study of OX40 agonist ivuxolimab in advanced cancers. Library method: the immunoSEQ multiplex PCR assay. Sourced from immuneACCESS, this table was stored by TCRdb with only in-frame sequences that have V and J called. A share of the clones is absent; for the studies checked, an unresolved V gene accounts for under half, and the remainder has no known explanation. This sample lists 70,000 to 90,000 clones; more than 75% were detected once. The ten largest clones take up 0.3% to 0.45% of the sample. Source: CD4+ or CD8+ T cells sorted from blood, taken in a trial of the OX40 agonist ivuxolimab. These receptors were taken from an adult with an advanced solid tumor such as melanoma, head and neck, liver or kidney cancer.

V and J are TRBV6-1 and TRBJ1-4; TRBD1 might be the D (5 bases). Germline-derived CDR1 and CDR2 are MNHNS and SASEGT. Trimming took off 3 bases at V and 0 bases at J, with 14 bases between the two ends. CDR3 length: 17 amino acids. In DNA, the CDR3 is TGTGCCAGCAGTGATCCGACAGATGGCACAACTAATGAAAAACTGTTTTTT. It codes for CASSDPTDGTTNEKLFF.

By its share, this clone is medium-sized. The chain carries TRBV28 and TRBJ1-4; 9 nucleotides align to TRBD1. The CDR3 has 16 amino acids. Germline values: CDR1 MDHEN, CDR2 SYDVKM. V trimming: 4 bases; J trimming: 6 bases; junction bases outside the gene matches: 9. This chain's CDR3 is CASSSAGTGRDEKLFF. The DNA for the CDR3 is TGTGCCAGCAGTTCAGCCGGGACAGGGCGGGATGAAAAACTGTTTTTT. Looking up the rest from reference TRBV28 and TRBJ1-4 gives the full variable domain: DVKVTQSSRYLVKRTGEKVFLECVQDMDHENMFWYRQDPGLGLRLIYFSYDVKMKEKGDIPEGYSVSREKKERFSLILESASTNQTSMYLCASSSAGTGRDEKLFFGSGTQLSVL.

The chain carries TRBV19 and TRBJ1-4, with D hard to call. CDR1 is LNHDA and CDR2 is SQIVND in the germline V gene (reference sequence). This CDR3 region has 12 residues. Trimming took off 4 bases at V and 14 bases at J, with 14 bases between the two ends. The CDR3 coding sequence is TGTGCCAGTAGTAAGGATCTTTTCGGGCTGTTTTTT. This encodes CASSKDLFGLFF.

The gene calls are TRBV7-2 and TRBJ1-2, with D perhaps TRBD1 (5 bases). This CDR3 has 14 amino acids. Per the germline V gene, CDR1 is SGHTA and CDR2 is FQGNSA. The germline V and J ends were trimmed by 8 bases and 5 bases, with 18 bases remaining between them. The CDR3 DNA follows: TGTGCCAGCTACGGGGCAGGGAGCGTTTATGGCTACACCTTC. The encoded protein is CASYGAGSVYGYTF. Together with reference TRBV7-2 and TRBJ1-2, the CDR3 gives the full variable domain: GAGVSQSPSNKVTEKGKDVELRCDPISGHTALYWYRQSLGQGLEFLIYFQGNSAPDKSGLPSDRFSAERTGGSVSTLTIQRTQQEDSAVYLCASYGAGSVYGYTFGSGTRLTVV.

The rearrangement links TRBV6-5 to TRBJ2-1; D is possibly TRBD1 (7 bases). Germline V gene sequence: CDR1 MNHEY, CDR2 SVGAGI. This CDR3 comprises 15 residues. Trimming cost V 4 bases and J 8 bases, with 18 bases left between them. The CDR3: CASSFLDRTGDEQFF. The CDR3 DNA reads TGTGCCAGCAGTTTCCTGGACAGGACGGGGGATGAGCAGTTCTTC.

The genes are TRBV5-1 and TRBJ2-2; the D gene is possibly TRBD1 (6 bases). The V gene lost 0 bases and the J gene lost 0 bases, with 12 bases spanning the gap. In germline, CDR1 is SGHRS, CDR2 YFSETQ. This CDR3 spans 17 amino acids. Here the CDR3 DNA reads TGCGCCAGCAGCTTGGGGGCAGGGGCTTCGAACACCGGGGAGCTGTTTTTT. Its protein product is CASSLGAGASNTGELFF. Complete variable domain (other parts from reference TRBV5-1 and TRBJ2-2): KAGVTQTPRYLIKTRGQQVTLSCSPISGHRSVSWYQQTPGQGLQFLFEYFSETQRNKGNFPGRFSGRQFSNSRSEMNVSTLELGDSALYLCASSLGAGASNTGELFFGEGSRLTVL.

The CDR3 loop reads CASSPTGAGGTEAFF. The CDR3 DNA is TGCGCCAGCAGTCCGACTGGGGCTGGTGGCACTGAAGCTTTCTTT. The chain carries TRBV5-1 and TRBJ1-1; weak D call: TRBD1 (5 bases). CDR1 and CDR2 (germline): SGHRS, YFSETQ. The CDR3 totals 15 residues. V was cut by 5 bases and J by 4 bases, with 18 bases left in between. Variable domain in full (rest from reference TRBV5-1 and TRBJ1-1): KAGVTQTPRYLIKTRGQQVTLSCSPISGHRSVSWYQQTPGQGLQFLFEYFSETQRNKGNFPGRFSGRQFSNSRSEMNVSTLELGDSALYLCASSPTGAGGTEAFFGQGTRLTVV.

CDR3 in DNA: TGTGCCAGCAGTGAAGCAATCTACCACCAAGAGACCCAGTACTTC. It yields the protein CASSEAIYHQETQYF. V gene TRBV6-1 combines with J gene TRBJ2-5; D ambiguous. Between the trimmed V and J ends, which lost 0 bases and 0 bases, there was a span of 8 bases. CDR1 and CDR2 (germline): MNHNS, SASEGT. There are 15 residues in the CDR3.

In its sample, this clone was seen a few times. The chain is built from TRBV7-3 and TRBJ1-6; D ambiguous. The germline CDR1 and CDR2 sequences are SGHTA and FQGTGA. This CDR3 is 13 amino acids long. The V and J ends lost 2 bases and 6 bases respectively, with 5 bases between them. CDR3 coding DNA: TGTGCCAGCAGCTTATTGAGTAATTCACCCCTCCACTTT. This gives the protein CASSLLSNSPLHF.

The V and J genes are TRBV23-1 and TRBJ2-6, with a possible D match to TRBD1 (6 bases). TRBV23-1 is an ORF for which the function is uncertain. Trimming pared 3 bases from V and 0 bases from J, leaving 12 bases between. The CDR3 sequence is 17 residues long. The CDR3 DNA sequence: TGCGCCAGCAGTCAGCGGACAGCCAACTCTGGGGCCAACGTCCTGACTTTC. This translates into CASSQRTANSGANVLTF.

J is TRBJ1-5 and V is TRBV5-7; 7 bases align to TRBD1. TRBV5-7 is classed as an ORF, of uncertain function. The J segment lost 2 bases and the V segment lost 7 bases, leaving 15 bases of the junction unmatched. The CDR3 loop spans 17 amino acids. CDR3 in amino acids: CASLNGQDIVGNQPQHF. As DNA, the CDR3 is TGTGCCAGCTTGAATGGACAGGATATAGTGGGCAATCAGCCCCAGCATTTT.

The chain uses TRBV28 and TRBJ1-3; the D gene is possibly TRBD1 (6 bases). Germline lookup yields CDR1 MDHEN and CDR2 SYDVKM. The V and J ends lost 3 bases and 4 bases respectively, with 25 bases between them. The length of the CDR3 is 19 residues. This CDR3 reads CASSFPNIISGAGGNTIYF. CDR3 sequence (DNA): TGTGCCAGCAGTTTTCCGAATATAATCTCGGGGGCAGGAGGAAACACCATATATTTT.

The chain combines TRBV6-5 with TRBJ2-5; D gene unclear. Trimming removed 6 bases from V and 2 bases from J, with 13 bases in between. The CDR3 runs to 14 residues. Germline CDR1 MNHEY, CDR2 SVGAGI. The CDR3 nucleotides read TGTGCCAGCAGACTACGACGGTTTCAAGAGACCCAGTACTTC. Protein: CASRLRRFQETQYF.

This chain uses TRBV9 with TRBJ1-2, with D perhaps TRBD1 (6 bases). CDR1 SGDLS and CDR2 YYNGEE come from the germline V gene. V lost 4 bases to trimming and J lost 2 bases, with 12 bases between them. The CDR3 extends over 14 amino acids. The CDR3 coding sequence is TGTGCCAGCAGCCCCAGGGGAGGGAACTATGGCTACACCTTC. Translation: CASSPRGGNYGYTF.

This rearrangement joins TRBV18 to TRBJ1-2; 7 bases fit TRBD1. The germline CDR1 and CDR2 sequences are KGHSH and LQKENI. V lost 6 bases, J lost 8 bases, and 9 bases stayed unmatched. This CDR3 has 13 residues. CDR3 region: CASSSDRMEGYTF. The CDR3 DNA is TGTGCCAGCTCCTCGGACAGGATGGAAGGCTACACCTTC.

V is TRBV21-1 and J is TRBJ2-7; the DNA was not compared with TRBD1, the D call given in the table. TRBV21-1 is listed as a pseudogene. The CDR3 is 17 amino acids. This chain's CDR3 is CASSKVEGQSLTYEQYF. Written as DNA, the CDR3 is TGTGCCAGCAGCAAAGTTGAGGGACAGTCCCTAACCTACGAGCAGTACTTC.

V usage is TRBV19 and J usage is TRBJ2-2, with D unclear. The V gene lost 4 bases and the J gene lost 3 bases, with 18 bases spanning the gap. The V gene's germline CDR1 is LNHDA and CDR2 SQIVND (reference sequence). This CDR3 spans 17 amino acids. The CDR3 spells CASSTARQNLHTGELFF. DNA of the CDR3: TGTGCCAGTAGTACCGCTCGACAAAACCTTCACACCGGGGAGCTGTTTTTT.

The chain is built from TRBV7-6 and TRBJ2-5; no clear D gene. The V end lost 1 base, the J end lost 7 bases, and 10 bases lay between the germline ends. This CDR3 has 13 amino acids. Germline CDR1 and CDR2: SGHVS and FNYEAQ. Here the CDR3 DNA reads TGTGCCAGCAGCTTAGATCCTGGCGGGACCCAGTACTTC. Protein sequence: CASSLDPGGTQYF.

V gene TRBV2 combines with J gene TRBJ2-4; 11 bases agree with TRBD2. CDR1 and CDR2 (germline): SNHLY, FYNNEI. CDR3 size: 17 residues. Trimming cost V 7 bases and J 4 bases; bases outside gene matches: 12. The CDR3 bases are TGTGCCAGCACCGAGAGGGCTAGCGGGGGGCCAAAAAACATTCAGTACTTC. As protein: CASTERASGGPKNIQYF.

This rearrangement joins TRBV28 to TRBJ1-3; D possibly corresponds to TRBD1 (5 bases). Germline-derived CDR1 and CDR2 are MDHEN and SYDVKM. Trimming shortened V by 6 bases and J by 6 bases, and 15 bases separated the two germline ends. The CDR3 runs 14 residues. CDR3 bases: TGTGCCAGCAGCCCCGAGGCGGGGCTAAACACCATATATTTT. It codes for CASSPEAGLNTIYF.

This clone appeared a few times. V is TRBV28 and J is TRBJ1-5, with D unclear. Trimming took 5 bases from V and 0 from J, leaving 11 bases between them. The germline CDR1 and CDR2 sequences are MDHEN and SYDVKM. The CDR3 runs 15 residues. The CDR3 DNA reads TGTGCCAGCAGTAAGGACGGTAATAGCAATCAGCCCCAGCATTTT. Its protein product is CASSKDGNSNQPQHF.

For the CDR3, the DNA is TGCAGCGTCGGCAGCGCCCAAGAGACCCAGTACTTC. Protein product: CSVGSAQETQYF. The rearrangement joins TRBV29-1 to TRBJ2-5; D is undetermined. V lost 6 bases, J lost 1 base, and 9 bases lay in between. The CDR3 is 12 residues long. From germline, CDR1 is SQVTM and CDR2 ANQGSEA.

On this clone itself: The DNA is left out, because the CDR3 cannot be placed on it with certainty; the CDR3 is given as TCRdb lists it. The chain couples TRBV7-9 to TRBJ2-3; the D call TRBD2 from the table was never checked on the DNA. CDR1 SEHNR and CDR2 FQNEAQ come from the germline V gene (reference sequence). The CDR3 numbers 12 amino acids, ends counted. CDR3: CASSTSGDTQYF.

The V and J genes are TRBV20-1 and TRBJ2-7; 10 bases are a match to TRBD1. V dropped 3 bases and J dropped 11; count of bases not matched to a gene: 4. CDR1 is DFQATT, CDR2 SNEGSKA, per germline (reference sequence). The CDR3 consists of 11 residues. Here the CDR3 reads CSASWGQGKYF. DNA for the CDR3: TGCAGTGCTAGTTGGGGACAGGGGAAGTACTTC.

The table lists this clone with a count of one. The chain couples TRBV6-5 to TRBJ1-1; D is uncertain. CDR3 length: 14 amino acids. Germline-derived CDR1 and CDR2 are MNHEY and SVGAGI. Deletions cut 0 bases from V and 1 base from J, with 6 bases between. The CDR3 DNA is TGTGCCAGCAGTTACTCGGCGGGGAACACTGAAGCTTTCTTT. Its translation is CASSYSAGNTEAFF.

As regards this clone: At one of its ends the junction is not consistent with the germline gene, which may arise from a read error. The V and J genes are TRBV6-1 and TRBJ1-4; no clear D. This CDR3 comprises 13 residues. Looked up from germline, CDR1 is MNHNS and CDR2 is SASEGT. CDR3 sequence: CASSDRAPGPASF. Here the CDR3 DNA reads TGTGCCAGCAGTGATAGAGCTCCGGGCCCCGCATCTTTT.

The chain carries TRBV5-4 and TRBJ1-4; D is perhaps TRBD1 (5 bases). The germline gives CDR1 SGHNT, CDR2 YYREEE (reference sequence). CDR3 length: 15 amino acids. V lost 0 bases and J 8 bases, leaving 14 bases between the germline ends. The CDR3 DNA is TGTGCCAGCAGCTTGGGGGGGGAAGTGGAAGAAAAACTGTTTTTT. Translation gives CASSLGGEVEEKLFF.

The CDR3 loop is CASSQAEASYNEQFF. Here the CDR3 DNA reads TGTGCCAGCTCCCAAGCGGAGGCCTCCTACAATGAGCAGTTCTTC. The chain couples TRBV18 to TRBJ2-1; tentative D call: TRBD2 (5 bases). V lost 6 bases and J 0 bases, leaving 12 bases between the germline ends. Germline lookup yields CDR1 KGHSH and CDR2 LQKENI. CDR3 length equals 15 residues.

J is TRBJ2-5 and V is TRBV21-1; TRBD1 is the table's D call and was not checked against the DNA. TRBV21-1 is tagged as a pseudogene. The CDR3 length is 17 residues. The CDR3 DNA follows: TGTGCCAGCAGCGCTCCCGGGACAGGGAAGGATCAAGAGACCCAGTACTTC. Its translation: CASSAPGTGKDQETQYF.

This chain joins TRBV27 and TRBJ2-1, with TRBD2 matching 13 bases. Germline V CDR1 and CDR2: MNHEY, SMNVEV (reference sequence). V shed 4 bases and J 5 bases; nucleotides not matched to a gene: 23. The CDR3 contains 22 residues. The CDR3 spells CASSSLGGWGLAGTSRHNEQFF. CDR3 sequence (DNA): TGTGCCAGCAGTTCTCTGGGCGGGTGGGGACTAGCGGGGACCAGTAGACACAATGAGCAGTTCTTC.